These 32 T cell receptor beta chains came from one sample sequenced in a study of Ad26.COV2.S vaccination and SARS-CoV-2 variants. TCRdb keeps only in-frame clones here, not all; method: immunoSEQ multiplex PCR. The top ten clones hold around 6.1% of a sample with about 350,000 clones, 88% of them seen once. Treatment denoted: around 19 received Ad26.COV2.S at low or high dose, single or two shots; roughly 5 received placebo; per-sample allocation not given. Sampling took place 63 days after the first vaccine or placebo injection. The specimen was peripheral blood, collected in a trial of Ad26.COV2.S vaccine versus placebo. The receptors shown here come from a person aged 18-60 years who received the Ad26.COV2.S COVID-19 vaccine or a placebo.

The V and J genes are TRBV30 and TRBJ1-1; D might be TRBD1 (6 bases). Trimming took 4 bases from V and 3 from J, leaving 12 bases between them. Germline V gene lookup returns CDR1 GTSNPN and CDR2 SVGIG (reference sequence). The CDR3 runs to 13 residues. The CDR3 region is CAWKVRGDTEAFF. CDR3 coding DNA: TGTGCCTGGAAGGTTAGGGGGGACACTGAAGCTTTCTTT.

In DNA, the CDR3 is TGTGCCAGCGAAGCCGACGGGCAGGCGAGTCAGCCCCAGCATTTT. Amino acid sequence: CASEADGQASQPQHF. The gene calls are TRBV2 and TRBJ1-5; D is ambiguous. The V end was cut by 8 bases, the J end by 6 bases, with 20 bases between. Germline CDR1 and CDR2: SNHLY and FYNNEI. The CDR3 loop spans 15 amino acids.

The V gene is TRBV9, the J gene TRBJ2-1; TRBD2 aligns across 9 bases. V was pared by 4 bases and J by 4 bases, with 6 bases of the junction left unmatched. Germline loops: CDR1 SGDLS, CDR2 YYNGEE. The CDR3 totals 15 residues. The CDR3 reads CASSPRAGGYNEQFF. The CDR3 bases are TGTGCCAGCAGCCCCCGGGCGGGAGGGTACAATGAGCAGTTCTTC.

This sequence joins TRBV2 and TRBJ1-1; perhaps TRBD1 as D (6 bases). Trimming removed 5 bases from V and 4 bases from J, with 17 bases in between. Germline CDR1 reads SNHLY; CDR2 reads FYNNEI. This CDR3 has 15 amino acids. Here the CDR3 DNA reads TGTGCCAGCAGTACCCAAGGGCAGGGGCGCACTGAAGCTTTCTTT. Its protein product is CASSTQGQGRTEAFF. Variable domain in full (rest from reference TRBV2 and TRBJ1-1): EPEVTQTPSHQVTQMGQEVILRCVPISNHLYFYWYRQILGQKVEFLVSFYNNEISEKSEIFDDQFSVERPDGSNFTLKIRSTKLEDSAMYFCASSTQGQGRTEAFFGQGTRLTVV.

This clone has just one count. DNA for the CDR3: TGTGCCAGCAGTGAAGTAGGGGCAATTAATCAGCCCCAGCATTTT. This sequence encodes CASSEVGAINQPQHF. The genes are TRBV6-1 and TRBJ1-5, with D possibly matching TRBD1 (5 bases). Trimming cost V 1 base and J 4 bases, with 11 bases left between them. Germline assignment: CDR1 MNHNS and CDR2 SASEGT. CDR3 length equals 15 residues.

The chain has TRBV6-1 and TRBJ2-7; the D is unclear. Trimming took 7 bases from V and 6 from J, leaving 19 bases between them. Germline CDR1 and CDR2: MNHNS and SASEGT. The CDR3 extends over 14 amino acids. The CDR3 nucleotides read TGTGCCAGCAAGCCCCGCCAAGAGGTCGGCGAGCAGTACTTC. Amino acids: CASKPRQEVGEQYF.

The chain has TRBV19 and TRBJ2-5, with D possibly being TRBD1 or TRBD2 (6 bases each). Between the trimmed V and J ends, which lost 5 bases and 5 bases, there was a span of 12 bases. The CDR3 is 13 amino acids. The germline CDR1 and CDR2 sequences are LNHDA and SQIVND (reference sequence). In DNA form, the CDR3 reads TGTGCCAGTAGTCAGGGGAGGAGGGAGACCCAGTACTTC. Translating it yields CASSQGRRETQYF.

The gene calls are TRBV19 and TRBJ2-7, with TRBD1 identical over 8 bases. In germline, CDR1 is LNHDA, CDR2 SQIVND (reference sequence). V was clipped by 5 bases and J by 4 bases; unmatched bases: 7. CDR3 length: 14 residues. The CDR3, as DNA: TGTGCCAGTAGTCGGACAGGGCCGACGTACGAGCAGTACTTC. This sequence encodes CASSRTGPTYEQYF.

This clone was detected once. The rearrangement joins TRBV3-1 (or the pseudogene TRBV3-2) to TRBJ1-3; D unresolved. There are 14 residues in the CDR3. Trimming left V 0 bases short and J 2 bases short, with 5 bases between. Germline CDR1 is LGHDT and CDR2 is YNNKEL (reference sequence). The CDR3 nucleotides are TGTGCCAGCAGCCAAGAGGCAGCTGGAAACACCATATATTTT. Translated: CASSQEAAGNTIYF.

About this clone itself: The sample contains more than one DNA sequence encoding this CDR3. The rearrangement links TRBV30 to TRBJ1-2; the match to TRBD1 covers 7 bases. The CDR3 is 13 residues long. Germline-derived CDR1 and CDR2 are GTSNPN and SVGIG (reference sequence). After removal of 4 bases from V and 4 bases from J, the junction contained 6 bases not matched to a gene. The CDR3: CAWNRDRPYGYTF. CDR3 nucleotide sequence: TGTGCCTGGAACCGGGACAGACCCTATGGCTACACCTTC.

The gene calls are TRBV11-1 and TRBJ2-7; D perhaps matches TRBD2 (5 bases). Germline V gene sequence: CDR1 SGHAT, CDR2 FQDESV (reference sequence). The V end lost 2 bases, the J end lost 3 bases, and 14 bases lay between the germline ends. The CDR3 runs to 15 residues. CDR3 loop: CASSLSGSSGYEQYF. DNA of the CDR3: TGTGCCAGCAGCTTATCGGGGAGTTCCGGCTACGAGCAGTACTTC. Filled out from reference TRBV11-1 and TRBJ2-7, the complete variable domain reads EAEVAQSPRYKITEKSQAVAFWCDPISGHATLYWYRQILGQGPELLVQFQDESVVDDSQLPKDRFSAERLKGVDSTLKIQPAELGDSAMYLCASSLSGSSGYEQYFGPGTRLTVT.

This chain uses TRBV19 with TRBJ1-2; 12 nucleotides match TRBD1. There are 16 residues in the CDR3. Germline-derived CDR1 and CDR2 are LNHDA and SQIVND (reference sequence). With V trimmed by 5 bases and J by 1 base, 5 bases remained unmatched. The DNA for the CDR3 is TGTGCCAGTAGTGTCGGGACAGGGGGCGTTAACTATGGCTACACCTTC. Protein sequence: CASSVGTGGVNYGYTF.

This chain links TRBV5-1 with TRBJ1-4; the match to TRBD1 covers 7 bases. V lost 3 bases and J lost 2; bases outside the gene matches: 7. Germline V gene sequence: CDR1 SGHRS, CDR2 YFSETQ. The CDR3 sequence is 16 residues long. CDR3 coding DNA: TGCGCCAGCAGCTCGGGACTGGGACAGACTAATGAAAAACTGTTTTTT. Encoded protein: CASSSGLGQTNEKLFF.

This chain links TRBV28 with TRBJ1-2, with D uncertain. CDR1 is MDHEN, CDR2 SYDVKM, per germline. The CDR3 is made up of 14 amino acids. Trimming took off 3 bases at V and 0 bases at J, with 8 bases between the two ends. For the CDR3, the DNA is TGTGCCAGCAGTTTTTTAGTCGCTAACTATGGCTACACCTTC. Amino acid sequence: CASSFLVANYGYTF.

This chain connects TRBV2 to TRBJ1-2; possible D gene TRBD1, 5 bases. Germline-derived CDR1 and CDR2 are SNHLY and FYNNEI. There are 15 residues in the CDR3. V shed 3 bases and J shed 4 bases, with 15 bases lying between them. The CDR3 is CASSDDPPGGYGYTF. The CDR3 region has the DNA TGTGCCAGCAGTGACGATCCTCCGGGGGGCTATGGCTACACCTTC.

The chain joins TRBV3-1 (or the pseudogene TRBV3-2) to TRBJ1-4, with D unclear. Germline V gene data show CDR1 as LGHDT and CDR2 as YNNKEL (reference sequence). This CDR3 is 12 amino acids long. V was shortened by 4 bases and J by 7 bases, with 7 bases between the two germline ends. This CDR3 is CASSLYGEKLFF. Written as DNA, the CDR3 is TGTGCCAGCAGCCTATATGGTGAAAAACTGTTTTTT.

The chain carries TRBV6-2 or TRBV6-3 and TRBJ1-2; D is ambiguous. Germline V gives CDR1 MNHEY, CDR2 SVGEGT. V lost 2 bases and J lost 6, with 13 bases in between. CDR3 size: 14 residues. The CDR3 DNA reads as TGTGCCAGCAGTTACAGCGTCCCTGAGGATGGCTACACCTTC. This translates into CASSYSVPEDGYTF.

This rearrangement joins TRBV6-1 to TRBJ1-3; a weak D match, TRBD1 (6 bases). There are 16 residues in the CDR3. Germline assignment: CDR1 MNHNS and CDR2 SASEGT. Trimming took 4 bases from V and 0 from J, leaving 13 bases between them. CDR3 sequence: CASSVRQVSSGNTIYF. The CDR3 coding sequence is TGTGCCAGCAGTGTCCGACAGGTTAGCTCTGGAAACACCATATATTTT.

The chain carries TRBV15 and TRBJ2-1; a possible D gene is TRBD2 (7 bases). Trimming shortened V by 0 bases and J by 7 bases, and 13 bases separated the two germline ends. Germline CDR1 LNHNV, CDR2 YYDKDF (reference sequence). The CDR3 is made up of 15 amino acids. In DNA, the CDR3 is TGTGCCACCAGCAGAGAGCGGGGGCTGGTGAATGAGCAGTTCTTC. It codes for CATSRERGLVNEQFF. The full variable domain, rest sourced from reference TRBV15 and TRBJ2-1, is DAMVIQNPRYQVTQFGKPVTLSCSQTLNHNVMYWYQQKSSQAPKLLFHYYDKDFNNEADTPDNFQSRRPNTSFCFLDIRSPGLGDTAMYLCATSRERGLVNEQFFGPGTRLTVL.

The rearrangement links TRBV14 to TRBJ2-1; possibly TRBD1 for D (6 bases). Germline V gene sequence: CDR1 SGHDN, CDR2 FVKESK. Trimming took 4 bases from V and 3 from J, leaving 10 bases between them. CDR3 length: 14 amino acids. CDR3 bases: TGTGCCAGCAGCCCTCAACAGGGCTACAATGAGCAGTTCTTC. It yields the protein CASSPQQGYNEQFF.

CDR3 nucleotides: TGTGCCAGCAGCTTCGGGGACGCGACCTACGAGCAGTACTTC. Its translation: CASSFGDATYEQYF. V usage is TRBV7-2 and J usage is TRBJ2-7; perhaps D is TRBD1 or TRBD2 (5 bases each). The CDR3 sequence is 14 residues long. Germline lookup yields CDR1 SGHTA and CDR2 FQGNSA. Between the trimmed V and J ends, which lost 3 bases and 2 bases, there was a span of 11 bases.

The J gene is TRBJ2-3, the V gene TRBV11-2; a weak D match, TRBD1 (5 bases). The V end lost 5 bases, the J end lost 2 bases, and 17 bases lay between the germline ends. Per germline, CDR1 SGHAT and CDR2 FQNNGV. This CDR3 is built from 16 residues. Here the CDR3 DNA reads TGTGCCAGCAGCCTAGGGGCCCTCTCGTCCACAGATACGCAGTATTTT. Residues: CASSLGALSSTDTQYF.

As DNA, the CDR3 is TGTGCCAGCTCACAACGCGGGGGAGGCGGCCGATGGGGTGAGCAGTTCTTC. Translating gives CASSQRGGGGRWGEQFF. V gene TRBV18 combines with J gene TRBJ2-1; 7 nucleotides align to TRBD2. The germline V gene has CDR1 KGHSH and CDR2 LQKENI. The CDR3 consists of 17 residues. V was pared by 4 bases and J by 9 bases, with 18 bases of the junction left unmatched.

This rearrangement joins TRBV5-1 to TRBJ1-2, with TRBD1 matching 9 bases. The CDR3 sequence is 14 residues long. Per the germline V gene, CDR1 is SGHRS and CDR2 is YFSETQ. V shed 3 bases, J shed 8 bases, and the junction held 8 bases outside the gene matches. CDR3 bases: TGCGCCAGCAGCTCTCAGACAGGGGGGGACGGCTACACCTTC. It is translated as CASSSQTGGDGYTF. Supplemented by reference TRBV5-1 and TRBJ1-2, the full variable domain reads KAGVTQTPRYLIKTRGQQVTLSCSPISGHRSVSWYQQTPGQGLQFLFEYFSETQRNKGNFPGRFSGRQFSNSRSEMNVSTLELGDSALYLCASSSQTGGDGYTFGSGTRLTVV.

CDR3 DNA: TGCGCCAGCAGCCGAAGATCGGGGACTGGAGGGTCCCCATCCTCTGGAAACACCATATATTTT. Translation: CASSRRSGTGGSPSSGNTIYF. The chain couples TRBV4-3 to TRBJ1-3; D possibly corresponds to TRBD1 (5 bases). Germline loops: CDR1 LGHNA, CDR2 YSLEER. CDR3 length: 21 amino acids. Trimming took 4 bases from V and 0 from J, leaving 28 bases between them.

The chain recombines TRBV7-3 with TRBJ2-1; tentative D call: TRBD2 (6 bases). Per the germline V gene, CDR1 is SGHTA and CDR2 is FQGTGA. With 4 bases removed from V and 9 bases from J, the gap between germline ends came to 13 bases. The CDR3 runs 13 residues. The CDR3 bases are TGTGCCAGCAGCTCGGGACTCCTTGGTGAGCAGTTCTTC. Its translation: CASSSGLLGEQFF.

The rearrangement links TRBV5-4 to TRBJ2-5, with 9 bases identical to TRBD2. Germline lookup yields CDR1 SGHNT and CDR2 YYREEE (reference sequence). CDR3 size: 13 residues. V trimming: 0 bases; J trimming: 11 bases; junction bases outside the gene matches: 5. CDR3 amino acids: CASSLGGGADQYF. The CDR3 nucleotides are TGTGCCAGCAGCTTGGGCGGGGGGGCCGATCAGTACTTC.

A single count supports this clone. The chain carries TRBV5-1 and TRBJ2-7; 8 bases agree with TRBD1. Unmatched junction bases numbered 4, after V lost 0 bases and J lost 5 bases. CDR1 and CDR2 (germline): SGHRS, YFSETQ. This CDR3 is built from 14 residues. The CDR3 sequence is CASSLGDRTHEQYF. The CDR3 bases are TGCGCCAGCAGCTTGGGGGACAGGACCCACGAGCAGTACTTC.

The chain carries TRBV30 and TRBJ1-1; D gene uncertain. This CDR3 contains 13 residues. Between the trimmed V and J ends, which lost 4 bases and 0 bases, there was a span of 9 bases. CDR1 and CDR2 from the germline V gene are GTSNPN and SVGIG (reference sequence). The CDR3 sequence is CAWKPRVNTEAFF. CDR3 nucleotides: TGTGCCTGGAAGCCCCGGGTGAACACTGAAGCTTTCTTT.

This clone has just one count. The rearrangement links TRBV5-1 to TRBJ1-1, with a tentative D call TRBD1 (5 bases). CDR1 and CDR2 (germline): SGHRS, YFSETQ. V lost 2 bases to trimming and J lost 5 bases, with 13 bases between them. This CDR3 spans 14 amino acids. CDR3 coding DNA: TGCGCCAGCAGCTTAGGGGACGGAGGGACTGAAGCTTTCTTT. Its protein product is CASSLGDGGTEAFF. Full variable domain (missing parts from reference TRBV5-1 and TRBJ1-1): KAGVTQTPRYLIKTRGQQVTLSCSPISGHRSVSWYQQTPGQGLQFLFEYFSETQRNKGNFPGRFSGRQFSNSRSEMNVSTLELGDSALYLCASSLGDGGTEAFFGQGTRLTVV.

This chain joins TRBV7-9 and TRBJ1-1, with D possibly being TRBD1 (6 bases). The germline V gene has CDR1 SEHNR and CDR2 FQNEAQ (reference sequence). V lost 1 base to trimming and J lost 0 bases, with 12 bases between them. The CDR3 has 16 amino acids. In DNA, the CDR3 is TGTGCCAGCAGCTTAGTTGGGGGGCACATGAACACTGAAGCTTTCTTT. As protein: CASSLVGGHMNTEAFF.

The V gene is TRBV27, the J gene TRBJ2-7; 10 bases agree with TRBD1. Germline V gene lookup returns CDR1 MNHEY and CDR2 SMNVEV (reference sequence). CDR3 length: 16 residues. V was pared by 5 bases and J by 2 bases, with 9 bases of the junction left unmatched. The CDR3 bases are TGTGCCAGCAGTCTCTTGGGACAGGGGACTCCCTACGAGCAGTACTTC. Protein: CASSLLGQGTPYEQYF.